One sample yielded the 27 T cell receptor beta chains listed below, sequenced in a study of cytomegalovirus exposure and HLA in healthy donors. Primers included in the PCR were 60 Vbeta and 13 Jbeta primers. Generated by immunoSEQ multiplex PCR, the TCRdb table keeps only in-frame clones and is missing some. The sample gives under 200,000 clones, approximately 62% of which show up once; approximately 1.5% is in the top ten. The sample comprised PBMCs. Receptors were obtained from a man aged 45 to 65 in good health and CMV-seronegative.

The chain recombines TRBV19 with TRBJ1-4, with D uncertain. Germline V gene lookup returns CDR1 LNHDA and CDR2 SQIVND (reference sequence). The CDR3 totals 15 residues. Trimming cost V 5 bases and J 0 bases, with 10 bases left between them. Written as DNA, the CDR3 is TGTGCCAGTAGTGCGTACTCCGCAACTAATGAAAAACTGTTTTTT. Its protein product is CASSAYSATNEKLFF. Full variable domain (rest looked up from reference TRBV19 and TRBJ1-4): DGGITQSPKYLFRKEGQNVTLSCEQNLNHDAMYWYRQDPGQGLRLIYYSQIVNDFQKGDIAEGYSVSREKKESFPLTVTSAQKNPTAFYLCASSAYSATNEKLFFGSGTQLSVL.

The rearrangement links TRBV28 to TRBJ2-3; D ambiguous. CDR1 MDHEN and CDR2 SYDVKM come from the germline V gene. Trimming stripped 0 bases from V and 6 bases from J, with 10 bases between. The CDR3 is 14 residues long. The CDR3 loop reads CASSLWANGDTQYF. The CDR3 DNA sequence: TGTGCCAGCAGTTTATGGGCTAACGGGGATACGCAGTATTTT.

The V call is TRBV5-1, the J call TRBJ2-2, with 8 bases that match TRBD1. With 1 base clipped from V and 2 bases from J, the junction kept 7 bases outside the gene matches. There are 17 residues in the CDR3. Germline assignment: CDR1 SGHRS and CDR2 YFSETQ. For the CDR3, the DNA is TGCGCCAGCAGCTTGAGGCCGCAGGGGGCAAACACCGGGGAGCTGTTTTTT. It codes for CASSLRPQGANTGELFF.

This chain links TRBV5-6 with TRBJ2-3, with TRBD2 matching 10 bases. This CDR3 is 14 amino acids long. V lost 5 bases, J lost 0 bases, and 0 bases stayed unmatched. The germline CDR1 and CDR2 sequences are SGHDT and YYEEEE. CDR3 nucleotides: TGTGCCAGCAGGGGACTAGCGAGCACAGATACGCAGTATTTT. It translates to CASRGLASTDTQYF.

The chain is built from TRBV19 and TRBJ2-3, with 8 bases fitting TRBD2. The CDR3 spans 15 residues. The germline V gene has CDR1 LNHDA and CDR2 SQIVND (reference sequence). Trimming took 3 bases from V and 1 from J; bases not matched to a gene: 3. The CDR3 DNA reads as TGTGCCAGTAGTATGGTACTAGCGGGCACAGATACGCAGTATTTT. This translates into CASSMVLAGTDTQYF.

The rearrangement links TRBV2 to TRBJ2-1; 8 positions agree with TRBD1. There are 16 residues in the CDR3. The germline V gene has CDR1 SNHLY and CDR2 FYNNEI. V lost 2 bases, J lost 3 bases, and 6 bases stayed unmatched. The CDR3 DNA reads as TGTGCCAGCAGTGAATCTCTAGGACAGGGCTACAATGAGCAGTTCTTC. Its translation is CASSESLGQGYNEQFF.

This clone was observed a few times. This chain links TRBV2 with TRBJ2-5; tentatively, D is TRBD1 (5 bases). The germline V gene encodes CDR1 SNHLY and CDR2 FYNNEI. The CDR3 is 13 residues long. The V end lost 7 bases, the J end lost 1 base, and 10 bases lay between the germline ends. The CDR3 loop is CASILQVQETQYF. In nucleotides, the CDR3 is TGTGCCAGCATCCTACAGGTCCAAGAGACCCAGTACTTC.

V usage is TRBV11-3 and J usage is TRBJ2-1, with 7 bases fitting TRBD1. The CDR3 runs 18 residues. The germline V gene encodes CDR1 SGHNT and CDR2 YENEEA. V dropped 8 bases and J dropped 0; count of bases not matched to a gene: 16. For the CDR3, the DNA is TGTGCCAGCCTCTCCGGGACAGAGTTTTGTAGCTCCTACAATGAGCAGTTCTTC. Protein product: CASLSGTEFCSSYNEQFF.

The count of this clone is one. This chain connects TRBV2 to TRBJ1-6; 9 bases agree with TRBD1. Looked up from germline, CDR1 is SNHLY and CDR2 is FYNNEI. Trimming removed 7 bases from V and 7 bases from J; junction bases left unmatched: 8. CDR3 length: 15 amino acids. The CDR3 bases are TGTGCCAGCATATCTGGGGGACAGGGAAATTCACCCCTCCACTTT. Amino acids: CASISGGQGNSPLHF. Full variable domain (remainder filled in from reference TRBV2 and TRBJ1-6): EPEVTQTPSHQVTQMGQEVILRCVPISNHLYFYWYRQILGQKVEFLVSFYNNEISEKSEIFDDQFSVERPDGSNFTLKIRSTKLEDSAMYFCASISGGQGNSPLHFGNGTRLTVT.

The rearrangement links TRBV7-2 to TRBJ1-2; D is undetermined. V was pared by 5 bases and J by 4 bases, with 17 bases between. Per the germline V gene, CDR1 is SGHTA and CDR2 is FQGNSA. CDR3 length equals 15 residues. This chain's CDR3 is CASSLRDPGRYGYTF. In DNA form, the CDR3 reads TGTGCCAGCAGCCTACGGGATCCCGGTCGCTATGGCTACACCTTC.

The rearrangement links TRBV7-7 to TRBJ2-7; TRBD1 matches at 7 bases. Germline CDR1 SSHAT, CDR2 FNYEAQ (reference sequence). The CDR3 has 16 residues. CDR3 in DNA: TGTGCTAGCCTTAAAACAGGGGCCAGCCAAGCCTACGAGCAGTACTTC. Amino acids: CASLKTGASQAYEQYF.

V usage is TRBV5-1 and J usage is TRBJ2-2; TRBD1 matches at 11 bases. Germline CDR1 reads SGHRS; CDR2 reads YFSETQ. With V trimmed by 0 bases and J by 7 bases, 5 bases remained unmatched. The CDR3 consists of 16 residues. The CDR3 bases are TGCGCCAGCAGCTTGGAGGGACAGGGGGGAATCGGGGAGCTGTTTTTT. Its translation is CASSLEGQGGIGELFF. Filled out from reference TRBV5-1 and TRBJ2-2, the complete variable domain reads KAGVTQTPRYLIKTRGQQVTLSCSPISGHRSVSWYQQTPGQGLQFLFEYFSETQRNKGNFPGRFSGRQFSNSRSEMNVSTLELGDSALYLCASSLEGQGGIGELFFGEGSRLTVL.

The chain is built from TRBV7-3 and TRBJ2-2; 8 nucleotides match TRBD1. This CDR3 comprises 15 residues. V was pared by 5 bases and J by 1 base, with 3 bases of the junction left unmatched. The germline V gene encodes CDR1 SGHTA and CDR2 FQGTGA. This CDR3 is CASSRDRGNTGELFF. For the CDR3, the DNA is TGTGCCAGCAGCCGCGACAGGGGGAACACCGGGGAGCTGTTTTTT. Using reference TRBV7-3 and TRBJ2-2 for the parts outside the CDR3, the full variable domain is GAGVSQTPSNKVTEKGKYVELRCDPISGHTALYWYRQSLGQGPEFLIYFQGTGAADDSGLPNDRFFAVRPEGSVSTLKIQRTERGDSAVYLCASSRDRGNTGELFFGEGSRLTVL.

V and J are TRBV12-5 and TRBJ2-5; TRBD1 might be the D (5 bases). The J call is doubtful: the DNA matches TRBJ2-7 better. The CDR3 extends over 12 amino acids. Germline CDR1 and CDR2: LGHNT and FRNRAP. The CDR3 protein is CASARDSYEQYF. DNA for the CDR3: TGTGCTAGTGCCAGGGACTCCTACGAGCAGTACTTC.

V is TRBV7-2 and J is TRBJ1-2; the D gene is possibly TRBD1 (5 bases). V was clipped by 5 bases and J by 7 bases, with 14 bases between them. Germline V gives CDR1 SGHTA, CDR2 FQGNSA. The CDR3 runs 13 residues. The CDR3 sequence is CASSPPGGPGYTF. CDR3 in DNA: TGTGCCAGCAGCCCCCCCGGGGGTCCTGGCTACACCTTC.

The rearrangement links TRBV4-1 to TRBJ1-2; 9 bases agree with TRBD1. The CDR3 length is 15 residues. V gave up 4 bases and J gave up 5 bases; unmatched junction bases: 8. Germline lookup yields CDR1 MGHRA and CDR2 YSYEKL. The CDR3 loop reads CASSPNRGLGYGYTF. The CDR3 DNA is TGCGCCAGCAGCCCTAACAGGGGGCTAGGATATGGCTACACCTTC.

This chain joins TRBV19 and TRBJ1-1; TRBD1 might be the D (6 bases). This CDR3 region has 13 residues. Trimming removed 8 bases from V and 7 bases from J, with 17 bases in between. Germline CDR1 and CDR2: LNHDA and SQIVND (reference sequence). CDR3 loop: CASQRGFGLEAFF. The CDR3 nucleotides read TGTGCCAGTCAGAGGGGGTTTGGTCTTGAAGCTTTCTTT.

This clone was recorded only once. In nucleotides, the CDR3 is TGTGCCATCATGGCGGGGGAAAACACAGATACGCAGTATTTT. Amino acid sequence: CAIMAGENTDTQYF. This chain connects TRBV10-3 to TRBJ2-3; TRBD2 aligns across 7 bases. The ends lost 7 bases at V and 2 bases at J; junction bases unmatched: 6. Looked up from germline, CDR1 is ENHRY and CDR2 is SYGVKD. This CDR3 contains 14 residues.

This sequence joins TRBV5-1 and TRBJ2-3, with D possibly being TRBD1 (6 bases). The CDR3 loop spans 15 amino acids. Trimming removed 2 bases from V and 2 bases from J, with 12 bases in between. Germline CDR1 and CDR2: SGHRS and YFSETQ. The CDR3, as DNA: TGCGCCAGCAGCTTTGGTGTGGGGGCCACAGATACGCAGTATTTT. This gives the protein CASSFGVGATDTQYF.

The V call is TRBV4-1, the J call TRBJ1-2; D unclear. V shed 4 bases and J shed 3 bases, with 9 bases lying between them. This CDR3 is 13 amino acids long. Germline V lookup: CDR1 MGHRA, CDR2 YSYEKL. CDR3 region: CASSLVADYGYTF. The CDR3 DNA sequence: TGCGCCAGCAGCCTCGTGGCGGACTATGGCTACACCTTC.

The V call is TRBV6-5, the J call TRBJ1-1; D is perhaps TRBD1 (6 bases). This CDR3 has 12 amino acids. The germline V and J ends were trimmed by 10 bases and 3 bases, with 12 bases remaining between them. Germline values: CDR1 MNHEY, CDR2 SVGAGI. The CDR3, as DNA: TGTGCCACCCACAGGGTAGACACTGAAGCTTTCTTT. Translating it yields CATHRVDTEAFF.

This clone showed up just a few times. The chain carries TRBV4-1 and TRBJ1-1; D is unresolved. This CDR3 comprises 14 residues. V was clipped by 3 bases and J by 3 bases, with 11 bases between them. Germline CDR1 MGHRA, CDR2 YSYEKL. The CDR3 protein is CASSQEAGYTEAFF. The CDR3 region has the DNA TGCGCCAGCAGCCAGGAAGCGGGGTACACTGAAGCTTTCTTT.

The chain carries TRBV5-4 and TRBJ2-2; TRBD2 matches at 9 bases. V dropped 0 bases and J dropped 3; count of bases not matched to a gene: 0. Germline values: CDR1 SGHNT, CDR2 YYREEE (reference sequence). The CDR3 runs 15 residues. The CDR3 protein is CASSLGLADTGELFF. CDR3 DNA: TGTGCCAGCAGCTTGGGACTAGCGGACACCGGGGAGCTGTTTTTT.

This clone was observed a handful of times. The V and J genes are TRBV27 and TRBJ1-2, with 7 bases aligning to TRBD1. Germline V gene data show CDR1 as MNHEY and CDR2 as SMNVEV (reference sequence). The CDR3 sequence is 14 residues long. Germline trimming cut 6 bases from V and 6 bases from J; bases unmatched to any gene: 10. CDR3 DNA sequence: TGTGCCAGCAGGAATTGGGACAGCGTCAATGGCTACACCTTC. Its protein product is CASRNWDSVNGYTF.

The rearrangement uses TRBV9 and TRBJ2-5; TRBD2 agrees at 10 bases. Germline loops: CDR1 SGDLS, CDR2 YYNGEE. There are 15 residues in the CDR3. V shed 4 bases and J 5 bases; nucleotides not matched to a gene: 8. The CDR3 nucleotides are TGTGCCAGCAGCTACTCTAGCGGGGGTTGGGAGACCCAGTACTTC. Residues: CASSYSSGGWETQYF.

This rearrangement joins TRBV4-1 to TRBJ1-4; no reliable D call. Deletions cut 6 bases from V and 0 bases from J, with 11 bases between. The V gene's germline CDR1 is MGHRA and CDR2 YSYEKL. The CDR3 is 15 residues long. This CDR3 reads CASSLWSATNEKLFF. The CDR3 DNA reads TGCGCCAGCAGTCTATGGAGTGCAACTAATGAAAAACTGTTTTTT.

This rearrangement joins TRBV15 to TRBJ2-7, with 9 bases fitting TRBD1. This CDR3 is 18 amino acids long. Germline V gives CDR1 LNHNV, CDR2 YYDKDF (reference sequence). J was trimmed by 3 bases and V by 0 bases; bases with no gene match: 12. The CDR3 nucleotides are TGTGCCACCAGCAGAGATAAGCGTAGGACAGGGGAAGACTACGAGCAGTACTTC. Protein sequence: CATSRDKRRTGEDYEQYF.